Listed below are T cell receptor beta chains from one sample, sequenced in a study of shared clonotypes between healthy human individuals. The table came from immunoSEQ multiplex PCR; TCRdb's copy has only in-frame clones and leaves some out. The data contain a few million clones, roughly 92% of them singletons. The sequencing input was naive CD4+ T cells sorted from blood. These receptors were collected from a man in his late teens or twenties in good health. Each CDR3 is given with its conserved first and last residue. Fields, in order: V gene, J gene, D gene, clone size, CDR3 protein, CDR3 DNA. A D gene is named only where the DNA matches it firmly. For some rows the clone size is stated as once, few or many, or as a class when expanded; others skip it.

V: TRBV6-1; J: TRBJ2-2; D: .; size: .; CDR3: CASSGQFTGELFF; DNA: TGTGCCAGCAGTGGACAATTCACCGGGGAGCTGTTTTTT
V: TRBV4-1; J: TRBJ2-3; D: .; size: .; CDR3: CASSQEYIFGGADTQYF; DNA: TGCGCCAGCAGCCAAGAATATATCTTTGGGGGCGCAGATACGCAGTATTTT
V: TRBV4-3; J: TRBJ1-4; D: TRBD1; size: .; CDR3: CASSQGTGARGEKLFF; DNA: TGCGCCAGCAGCCAGGGAACAGGGGCGCGGGGGGAAAAACTGTTTTTT
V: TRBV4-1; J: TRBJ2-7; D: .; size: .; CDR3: CASSQEQGTYEQYF; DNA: TGCGCCAGCAGCCAAGAACAGGGCACCTACGAGCAGTACTTC
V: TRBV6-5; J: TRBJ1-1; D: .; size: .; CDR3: CASKRQSLNTEAFF; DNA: TGTGCCAGCAAACGACAATCCCTGAACACTGAAGCTTTCTTT
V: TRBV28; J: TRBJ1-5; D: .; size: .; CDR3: CASSLSLFNQPQHF; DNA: TGTGCCAGCAGTTTATCCCTATTTAATCAGCCCCAGCATTTT
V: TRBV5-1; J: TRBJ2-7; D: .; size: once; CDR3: CASSFGLASYEQYF; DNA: TGCGCCAGCAGCTTCGGGCTAGCCTCCTACGAGCAGTACTTC
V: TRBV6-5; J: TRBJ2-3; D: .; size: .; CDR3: CASSYLGTDTQYF; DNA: TGTGCCAGCAGTTACCTGGGAACAGATACGCAGTATTTT
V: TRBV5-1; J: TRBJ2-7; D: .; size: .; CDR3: CASSLNPRSWEQYF; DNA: TGCGCCAGCAGCTTAAACCCTCGCTCATGGGAGCAGTACTTC
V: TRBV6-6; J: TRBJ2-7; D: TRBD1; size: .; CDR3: CASRTGERYEQYF; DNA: TGTGCCAGCAGGACAGGGGAGCGTTACGAGCAGTACTTC
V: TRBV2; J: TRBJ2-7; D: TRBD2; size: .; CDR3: CASSSWEGNEQYF; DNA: TGTGCCAGCAGTTCATGGGAGGGCAACGAGCAGTACTTC
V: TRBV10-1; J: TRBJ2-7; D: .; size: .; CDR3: CASIPYEQYF; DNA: TGCGCCAGCATTCCCTACGAGCAGTACTTC
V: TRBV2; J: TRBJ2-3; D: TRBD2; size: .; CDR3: CASSGLAGFTDTQYF; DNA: TGTGCCAGCAGTGGACTAGCGGGATTCACAGATACGCAGTATTTT
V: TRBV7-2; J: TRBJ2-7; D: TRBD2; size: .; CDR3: CASSPGTSGRGIFYEQYF; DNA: TGTGCCAGCAGCCCAGGGACTAGCGGGAGGGGAATTTTCTACGAGCAGTACTTC
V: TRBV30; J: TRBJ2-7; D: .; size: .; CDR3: CAWSVNWNQAYEQYF; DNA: TGTGCCTGGAGTGTAAATTGGAACCAAGCCTACGAGCAGTACTTC
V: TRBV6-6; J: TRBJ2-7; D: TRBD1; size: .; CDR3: CASRRTGTGHYEQYF; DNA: TGTGCCAGCAGACGTACCGGGACAGGGCACTACGAGCAGTACTTC
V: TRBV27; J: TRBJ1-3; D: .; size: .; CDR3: CASSWSRPPSGNTIYF; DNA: TGTGCCAGCAGTTGGAGTCGGCCTCCTTCTGGAAACACCATATATTTT
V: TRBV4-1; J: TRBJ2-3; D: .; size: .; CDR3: CASSSSPGGVSDTQYF; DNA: TGCGCCAGCAGCAGTAGCCCAGGGGGGGTATCAGATACGCAGTATTTT
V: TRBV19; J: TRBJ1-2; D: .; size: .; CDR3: CASSIGQINPGGYTF; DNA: TGTGCCAGTAGTATCGGACAGATTAATCCCGGGGGCTACACCTTC
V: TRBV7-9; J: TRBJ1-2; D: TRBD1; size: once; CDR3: CASSQGQDYGYTF; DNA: TGTGCCAGCAGCCAAGGACAGGACTATGGCTACACCTTC
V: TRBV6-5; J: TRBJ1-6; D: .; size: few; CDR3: CASRKKSVSPLHF; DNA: TGTGCCAGCAGAAAGAAATCTGTGTCACCCCTCCACTTT
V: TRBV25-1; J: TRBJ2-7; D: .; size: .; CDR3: CASSEWAAYEQYF; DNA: TGTGCCAGCAGTGAATGGGCAGCCTACGAGCAGTACTTC
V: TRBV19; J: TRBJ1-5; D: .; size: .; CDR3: CASNIGKGRLNQPQHF; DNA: TGTGCCAGTAATATAGGGAAGGGCCGCCTTAATCAGCCCCAGCATTTT
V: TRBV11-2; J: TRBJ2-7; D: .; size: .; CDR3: CASSLGSGGPHEQYF; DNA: TGTGCCAGCAGCTTAGGTTCCGGGGGGCCCCACGAGCAGTACTTC
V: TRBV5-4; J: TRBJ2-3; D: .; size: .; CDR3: CASSLDGKGTQYF; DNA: TGTGCCAGCAGCTTGGACGGGAAGGGTACGCAGTATTTT
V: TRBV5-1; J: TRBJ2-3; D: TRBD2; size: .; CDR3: CASSAGLAGNTDTQYF; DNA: TGCGCCAGCAGCGCTGGACTAGCGGGGAACACAGATACGCAGTATTTT
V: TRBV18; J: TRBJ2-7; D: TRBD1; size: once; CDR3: CASSPPVRGLIVGEQYF; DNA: TGTGCCAGCTCACCACCGGTTAGGGGGCTGATAGTAGGCGAGCAGTACTTC
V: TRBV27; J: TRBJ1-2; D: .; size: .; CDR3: CASRWNSPFYGYTF; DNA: TGTGCCAGCAGGTGGAACAGCCCTTTCTATGGCTACACCTTC
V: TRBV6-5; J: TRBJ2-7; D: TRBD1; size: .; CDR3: CASSYSGTGEYEQYF; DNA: TGTGCCAGCAGTTACTCGGGGACAGGGGAGTACGAGCAGTACTTC
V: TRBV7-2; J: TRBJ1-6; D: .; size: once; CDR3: CASSLASRANSPLHF; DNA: TGTGCCAGCAGCTTAGCCTCACGCGCGAATTCACCCCTCCACTTT
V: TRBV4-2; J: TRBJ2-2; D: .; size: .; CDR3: CASSLWDTGELFF; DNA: TGTGCCAGCAGCTTGTGGGACACCGGGGAGCTGTTTTTT
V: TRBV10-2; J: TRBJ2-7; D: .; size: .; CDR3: CASGYGSPEQYF; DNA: TGCGCCAGCGGCTACGGCTCCCCCGAGCAGTACTTC
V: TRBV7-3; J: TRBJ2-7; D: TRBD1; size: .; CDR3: CASSPGTGVYEQYF; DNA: TGTGCCAGCAGCCCCGGGACAGGGGTCTACGAGCAGTACTTC
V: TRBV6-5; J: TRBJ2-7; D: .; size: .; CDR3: CASSYSRGGYEQYF; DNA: TGTGCCAGCAGTTACTCTCGGGGTGGCTACGAGCAGTACTTC
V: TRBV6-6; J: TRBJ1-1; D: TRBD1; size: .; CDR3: CASSYANRGAEAFF; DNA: TGTGCCAGCAGTTACGCTAACAGGGGTGCTGAAGCTTTCTTT
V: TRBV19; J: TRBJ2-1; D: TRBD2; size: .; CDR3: CASSSGLAGGSSYNEQFF; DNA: TGTGCCAGTAGTTCGGGACTAGCGGGAGGGAGCTCCTACAATGAGCAGTTCTTC
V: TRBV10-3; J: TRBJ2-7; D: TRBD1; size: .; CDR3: CAISAGTGGSYEQYF; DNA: TGTGCCATCAGTGCCGGTACAGGGGGCTCTTACGAGCAGTACTTC
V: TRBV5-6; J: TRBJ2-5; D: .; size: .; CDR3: CASSPRFLWETQYF; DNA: TGTGCCAGCAGCCCACGCTTTTTGTGGGAGACCCAGTACTTC
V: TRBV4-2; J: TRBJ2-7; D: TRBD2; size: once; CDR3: CASSQARLAGVYEQYF; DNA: TGTGCCAGCAGCCAAGCCAGACTAGCGGGGGTTTACGAGCAGTACTTC
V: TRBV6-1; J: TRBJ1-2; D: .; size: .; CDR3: CASSEGRDTGYTF; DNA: TGTGCCAGCAGTGAAGGAAGGGACACTGGCTACACCTTC
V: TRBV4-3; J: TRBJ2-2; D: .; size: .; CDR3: CASSQERNTGELFF; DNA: TGCGCCAGCAGCCAAGAGCGGAACACCGGGGAGCTGTTTTTT